Included here is one TCR beta chain sequence, with context. The specificity of this receptor is unknown. Nothing much larger sits one base from this clone, and base qualities are not available. The sample comes from a study of blood T cell repertoires in COVID-19 (dated by TCRdb to 2020 to 2021). General notes on the study: The collaborator samples originated in the United States, Italy and Spain and spanned the acute and convalescent phases of COVID-19. The samples were drawn from the first 160 participants of the ongoing ImmuneRACE study and from some 1,300 subjects provided by 6 global collaborators. The sample metadata nearly always contained a de-identified subject ID, COVID-19 status, age in years and sex. Deeply sampled blood TCRbeta repertoires from subjects exposed to, actively infected with, or recovered from COVID-19 were included in the dataset. Where available, HLA class I and class II types were obtained from metadata supplied by the sample provider rather than from assay-based typing. The prospective study material was composed of cDNA or gDNA derived from T cells, B-cell-depleted T cells, or PBMCs. The repertoires were released in a freely available public database intended as a resource for research on the immune response to SARS-CoV-2.

On the study overall, not on this receptor specifically: How much clinical and demographic metadata was included differed by source and by participant, and the metadata was provided uncurated.

The CDR3 numbers 13 residues from cysteine through phenylalanine. The DNA shown is the 39-base CDR3, in frame from base 1. According to the germline V gene, CDR1 reads SGHNT and CDR2 reads YENEEA. V is shortened by 4 bases, J by 9 bases, and the region joining them spans 13 bases. A second Seattle source provided samples from volunteer blood donors who had recovered from COVID-19. Whole blood was collected in K2EDTA tubes by collaborating institutions according to the institutions' own protocols. For TCRbeta analysis, collaborator samples were shipped as frozen whole blood, as isolated PBMCs, or as DNA extracted from either sample type. TCRbeta CDR3 regions were amplified from genomic DNA using the immunoSEQ Assay, a bias-controlled multiplex PCR. Per the source publication's procedure: The number of nucleated cells in each sample was estimated by amplification of reference gene primers within the assay. To quantify the absolute abundance of each unique TCRbeta CDR3 rearrangement, sequence reads were collapsed and filtered. For each sample, productive Simpson clonality was calculated as the square root of Simpson's diversity index across productive rearrangements. The source is immuneACCESS, and TCRdb retained only in-frame sequences with V and J called. Part of the clones is not carried over; for the studies checked, unresolved V genes explain less than half of this, and the remainder is unexplained. V, J and clone size derive from that table, while D and trimming were established from the DNA sequence. In all, the sample holds 190,000 or so clones, and approximately 90% of those were seen once. Just under 0.9% of the sample rests with the top ten.

The chain couples TRBV11-3 to TRBJ2-1, with TRBD2 as a weak D call on 5 bases. Sequencing was performed on peripheral blood. The TCR comes from a woman in her late teens or twenties who had recovered from COVID-19. The encoded CDR3 is CASSSRGKGEQFF. The DNA sequence is given as TGTGCCAGCAGCTCCCGGGGAAAGGGTGAGCAGTTCTTC. When the CDR3 is completed using the reference TRBV11-3 and TRBJ2-1 genes on either side, the full variable domain is EAGVVQSPRYKIIEKKQPVAFWCNPISGHNTLYWYLQNLGQGPELLIRYENEEAVDDSQLPKDRFSAERLKGVDSTLKIQPAELGDSAVYLCASSSRGKGEQFFGPGTRLTVL.